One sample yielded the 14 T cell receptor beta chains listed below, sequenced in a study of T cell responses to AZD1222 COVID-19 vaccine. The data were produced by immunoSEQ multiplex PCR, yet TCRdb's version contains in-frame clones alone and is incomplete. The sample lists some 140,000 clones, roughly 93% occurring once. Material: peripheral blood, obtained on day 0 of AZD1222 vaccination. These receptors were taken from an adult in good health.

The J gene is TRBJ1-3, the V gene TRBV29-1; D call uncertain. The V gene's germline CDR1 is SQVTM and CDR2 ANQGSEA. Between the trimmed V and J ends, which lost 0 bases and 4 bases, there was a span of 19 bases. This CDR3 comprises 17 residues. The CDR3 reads CSVEDPVITGGGNTIYF. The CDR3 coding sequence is TGCAGCGTTGAAGATCCTGTGATAACCGGTGGCGGAAACACCATATATTTT. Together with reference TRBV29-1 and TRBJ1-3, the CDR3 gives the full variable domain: SAVISQKPSRDICQRGTSLTIQCQVDSQVTMMFWYRQQPGQSLTLIATANQGSEATYESGFVIDKFPISRPNLTFSTLTVSNMSPEDSSIYLCSVEDPVITGGGNTIYFGEGSWLTVV.

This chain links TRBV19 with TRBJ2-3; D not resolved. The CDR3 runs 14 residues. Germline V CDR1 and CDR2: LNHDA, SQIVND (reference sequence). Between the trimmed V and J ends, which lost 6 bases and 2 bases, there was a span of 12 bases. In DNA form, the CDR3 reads TGTGCCAGTAGACCCCACCCCCACACAGATACGCAGTATTTT. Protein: CASRPHPHTDTQYF.

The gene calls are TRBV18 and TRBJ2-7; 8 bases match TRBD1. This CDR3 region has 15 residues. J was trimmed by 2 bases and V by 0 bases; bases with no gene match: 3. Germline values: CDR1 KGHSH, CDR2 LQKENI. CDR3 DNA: TGTGCCAGCTCACCACCGGACAGGGTTGCCTACGAGCAGTACTTC. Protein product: CASSPPDRVAYEQYF.

DNA for the CDR3: TGTGCCAGCAGCGTAACCGGACAGGGGGAGAGTTCCATATATTTT. It is translated as CASSVTGQGESSIYF. The gene calls are TRBV9 and TRBJ1-3; 10 nucleotides agree with TRBD1. The junction had 9 bases not matched to a gene; V was cut back by 1 base and J by 11 bases. This CDR3 has 15 amino acids. Germline V gene lookup returns CDR1 SGDLS and CDR2 YYNGEE.

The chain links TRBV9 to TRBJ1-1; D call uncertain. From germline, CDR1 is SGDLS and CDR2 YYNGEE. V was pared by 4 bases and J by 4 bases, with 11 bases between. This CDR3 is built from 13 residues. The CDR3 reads CASSPVSLTEAFF. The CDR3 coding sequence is TGTGCCAGCAGCCCCGTATCCCTCACTGAAGCTTTCTTT.

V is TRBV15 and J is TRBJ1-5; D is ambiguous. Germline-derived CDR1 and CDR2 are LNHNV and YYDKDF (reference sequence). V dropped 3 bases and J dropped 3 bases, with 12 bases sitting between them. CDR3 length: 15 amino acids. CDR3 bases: TGTGCCACCAGCAGCGGAATCAGTACCAATCAGCCCCAGCATTTT. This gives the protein CATSSGISTNQPQHF.

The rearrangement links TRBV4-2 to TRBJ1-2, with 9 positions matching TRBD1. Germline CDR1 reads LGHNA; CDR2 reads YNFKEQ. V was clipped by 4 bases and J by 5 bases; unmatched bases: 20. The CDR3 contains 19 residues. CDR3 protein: CASSPSRNRGRIGEYGYTF. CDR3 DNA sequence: TGTGCCAGCAGCCCATCACGCAACAGGGGGCGAATCGGGGAATATGGCTACACCTTC.

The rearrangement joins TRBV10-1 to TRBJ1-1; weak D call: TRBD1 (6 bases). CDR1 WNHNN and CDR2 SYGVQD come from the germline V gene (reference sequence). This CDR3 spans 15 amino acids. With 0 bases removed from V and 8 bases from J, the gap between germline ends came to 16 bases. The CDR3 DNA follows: TGCGCCAGCAGTGAGTCGAATCGGGGGGGACAAGAAGCTTTCTTT. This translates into CASSESNRGGQEAFF.

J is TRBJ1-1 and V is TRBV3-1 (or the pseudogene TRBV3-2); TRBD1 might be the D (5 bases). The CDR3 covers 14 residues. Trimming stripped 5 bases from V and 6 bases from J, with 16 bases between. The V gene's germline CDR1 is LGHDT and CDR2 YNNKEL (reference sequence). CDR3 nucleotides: TGTGCCAGCAGCGGCGTCGCAGGGCGCGCTGAAGCTTTCTTT. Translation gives CASSGVAGRAEAFF.

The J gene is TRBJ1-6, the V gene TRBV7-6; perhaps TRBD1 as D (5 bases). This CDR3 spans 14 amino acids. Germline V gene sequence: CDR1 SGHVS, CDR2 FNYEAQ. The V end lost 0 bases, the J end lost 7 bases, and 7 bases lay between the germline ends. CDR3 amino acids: CASSLAGGNSPLHF. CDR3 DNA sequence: TGTGCCAGCAGCTTAGCGGGGGGGAATTCACCCCTCCACTTT.

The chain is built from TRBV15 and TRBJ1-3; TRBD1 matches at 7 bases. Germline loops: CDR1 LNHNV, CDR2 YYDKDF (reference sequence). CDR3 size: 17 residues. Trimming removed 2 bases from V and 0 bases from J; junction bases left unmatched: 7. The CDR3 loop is CATSRKKQGISGNTIYF. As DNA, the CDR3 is TGTGCCACCAGCAGAAAAAAACAGGGGATCTCTGGAAACACCATATATTTT.

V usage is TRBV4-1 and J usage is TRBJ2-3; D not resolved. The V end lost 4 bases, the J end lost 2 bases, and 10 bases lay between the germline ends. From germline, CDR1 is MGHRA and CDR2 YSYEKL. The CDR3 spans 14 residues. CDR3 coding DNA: TGCGCCAGCAGCCCCTCATGGTACACAGATACGCAGTATTTT. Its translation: CASSPSWYTDTQYF.

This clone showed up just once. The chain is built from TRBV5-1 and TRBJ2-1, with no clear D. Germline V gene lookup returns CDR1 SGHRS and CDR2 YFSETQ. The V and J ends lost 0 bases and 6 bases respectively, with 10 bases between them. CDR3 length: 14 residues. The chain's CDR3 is CASSLANTPNEQFF. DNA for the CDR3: TGCGCCAGCAGCTTGGCCAATACCCCCAATGAGCAGTTCTTC.

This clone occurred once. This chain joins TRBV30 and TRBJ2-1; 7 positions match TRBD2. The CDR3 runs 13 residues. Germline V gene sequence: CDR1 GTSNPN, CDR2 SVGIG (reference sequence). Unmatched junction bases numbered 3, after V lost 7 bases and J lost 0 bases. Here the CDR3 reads CALIAGSYNEQFF. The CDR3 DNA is TGTGCCTTAATAGCGGGCTCCTACAATGAGCAGTTCTTC. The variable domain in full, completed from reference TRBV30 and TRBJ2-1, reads SQTIHQWPATLVQPVGSPLSLECTVEGTSNPNLYWYRQAAGRGLQLLFYSVGIGQISSEVPQNLSASRPQDRQFILSSKKLLLSDSGFYLCALIAGSYNEQFFGPGTRLTVL.